Listed here are 11 T cell receptor beta chains from one sample, sequenced in a study of T cell responses to AZD1222 COVID-19 vaccine. Clones were read by immunoSEQ multiplex PCR, and TCRdb kept only the in-frame ones, dropping some. This sample yields some 100,000 clones, of which approximately 90% are seen a single time; over 3.5% belongs to the top ten. This sample comprised peripheral blood, obtained on day 0 of AZD1222 vaccination. The receptors were gathered from an adult in good health.

This clone was counted only a few times. The chain links TRBV6-5 to TRBJ1-1, with D perhaps TRBD1 (5 bases). Germline V lookup: CDR1 MNHEY, CDR2 SVGAGI. The CDR3 extends over 15 amino acids. V was shortened by 4 bases and J by 1 base, with 13 bases between the two germline ends. The CDR3 loop is CASSFQSGRNTEAFF. DNA of the CDR3: TGTGCCAGCAGTTTCCAATCGGGACGGAACACTGAAGCTTTCTTT.

This chain uses TRBV27 with TRBJ2-5, with D uncertain. The V end was cut by 0 bases, the J end by 1 base, with 9 bases between. The CDR3 totals 15 residues. CDR1 MNHEY and CDR2 SMNVEV come from the germline V gene (reference sequence). The CDR3 region is CASSLSRPGQETQYF. CDR3 coding DNA: TGTGCCAGCAGTTTATCCAGGCCGGGCCAAGAGACCCAGTACTTC.

The rearrangement uses TRBV5-1 and TRBJ1-5; possible D gene TRBD1, 5 bases. The CDR3 is 18 residues long. Germline CDR1 SGHRS, CDR2 YFSETQ. Trimming took 0 bases from V and 0 from J, leaving 16 bases between them. In nucleotides, the CDR3 is TGCGCCAGCAGCTTGGGGGGACTTGAAGGGGATAGCAATCAGCCCCAGCATTTT. Protein sequence: CASSLGGLEGDSNQPQHF.

This chain links TRBV4-3 with TRBJ1-1; D is unclear. Germline CDR1 reads LGHNA; CDR2 reads YSLEER. CDR3 length equals 14 residues. Trimming cost V 0 bases and J 1 base, with 6 bases left between them. The CDR3 is CASSQDWRNTEAFF. The CDR3 coding sequence is TGCGCCAGCAGCCAAGATTGGAGGAACACTGAAGCTTTCTTT.

The chain recombines TRBV6-1 with TRBJ1-4; D unclear. There are 16 residues in the CDR3. Germline V lookup: CDR1 MNHNS, CDR2 SASEGT. V gave up 0 bases and J gave up 0 bases, with 8 bases separating them. The CDR3, as DNA: TGTGCCAGCAGTGAAGCGAGCCTTGCAACTAATGAAAAACTGTTTTTT. Its translation is CASSEASLATNEKLFF.

J is TRBJ1-4 and V is TRBV9, with TRBD1 as a possible D gene (6 bases). The CDR3 runs 14 residues. The germline CDR1 and CDR2 sequences are SGDLS and YYNGEE. V gave up 3 bases and J gave up 5 bases, with 11 bases separating them. In nucleotides, the CDR3 is TGTGCCAGCAGCGCGGGGGGGACAAATGAAAAACTGTTTTTT. It codes for CASSAGGTNEKLFF.

The chain combines TRBV4-3 with TRBJ1-3, with a possible D match to TRBD1 (6 bases). Trimming stripped 0 bases from V and 4 bases from J, with 10 bases between. CDR1 and CDR2 (germline): LGHNA, YSLEER. The CDR3 length is 15 residues. CDR3 sequence reads: CASSQEQGGGNTIYF. CDR3 nucleotides: TGCGCCAGCAGCCAAGAACAGGGTGGCGGAAACACCATATATTTT.

The V call is TRBV28, the J call TRBJ2-6, with 7 bases identical to TRBD1. The CDR3 is 18 residues long. Germline loops: CDR1 MDHEN, CDR2 SYDVKM. Losses at the gene ends were 5 bases for V and 1 base for J; bases not matched to a gene: 11. The CDR3: CASSIPGTEPSGANVLTF. The DNA for the CDR3 is TGTGCCAGCAGTATCCCCGGGACAGAGCCTTCTGGGGCCAACGTCCTGACTTTC.

The chain links TRBV10-3 to TRBJ1-4; possibly TRBD1 for D (6 bases). Germline CDR1 and CDR2: ENHRY and SYGVKD. V lost 0 bases and J lost 8, with 13 bases in between. The CDR3 is 15 residues long. CDR3 protein: CAISESGGVGEKLFF. DNA for the CDR3: TGTGCCATCAGTGAGTCCGGGGGCGTAGGGGAAAAACTGTTTTTT.

The chain couples TRBV7-2 to TRBJ2-7, with D perhaps TRBD2 (6 bases). Germline CDR1 reads SGHTA; CDR2 reads FQGNSA. The length of the CDR3 is 13 residues. V shed 4 bases and J shed 9 bases, with 16 bases lying between them. The CDR3 loop reads CASSSSGTLGQYF. CDR3 coding DNA: TGTGCCAGCAGCTCCTCTGGGACTTTGGGGCAGTACTTC.

J is TRBJ1-5 and V is TRBV15, with TRBD1 identical over 7 bases. The V segment lost 3 bases and the J segment 0 bases; nucleotides outside the gene matches: 14. The CDR3 has 19 amino acids. Germline CDR1 LNHNV, CDR2 YYDKDF (reference sequence). The CDR3 nucleotides are TGTGCCACCAGCAGGACAGGGCATGGGTTAGGGGTTAGCAATCAGCCCCAGCATTTT. This encodes CATSRTGHGLGVSNQPQHF.